The source of this T cell receptor (beta chain) is a study of CD8+ T cells in alopecia areata. General study results and limits: Sequence data from scalp samples additionally include resident alphabeta T cells of normal skin.

In its sample, this clone was seen a few times. Its cognate antigen is unknown. The same CDR3 is also encoded by other DNA sequences in this sample. Samples from alopecia areata patients were lesional scalp punch biopsies and peripheral blood. Sequencing used cDNA as its template, made by extracting RNA and reverse transcribing it. Measured with immunoSEQ multiplex PCR; TCRdb has only the in-frame clones, and not every one. Of around 250,000 clones in the sample, around 67% were seen once. The germline V gene encodes CDR1 SQVTM and CDR2 ANQGSEA. The CDR3 length is 11 residues. Trimming removed 6 bases from V and 1 base from J, with 5 bases in between.

This chain connects TRBV29-1 to TRBJ2-3, with D unresolved. The sequencing here drew on CD4+ T cells sorted from blood, taken at week 0. The receptor comes from a human donor with alopecia areata. The CDR3 loop reads CSVTRTDTQYF. CDR3 coding DNA: TGCAGCGTCACCCGCACAGATACGCAGTATTTT.